Listed here are 12 T cell receptor beta chains from one sample, sequenced in a study of T-cell memory formation after mild COVID-19. TCRdb reprocessed the 5' RACE reads via MiXCR and lists one record per CDR3 protein. The repertoire holds some 270,000 distinct CDR3 sequences, with roughly 15% as singletons. Sequenced input: PBMCs or a T cell subset sorted from them (not recorded which). These TCRs come from an adult woman who had mild COVID-19 (a few samples of this study predate the infection). Cell type and time point are not known.

In its sample, this clonotype was seen a few times. The CDR3 sequence is CASSLRGNLVEQYF. CDR3 sequence (DNA): TGTGCCAGCAGCCTCCGGGGGAACCTGGTCGAGCAGTACTTC. The chain joins TRBV5-6 to TRBJ2-7, with a tentative D call TRBD2 (6 bases). The length of the CDR3 is 14 residues. The germline V gene has CDR1 SGHDT and CDR2 YYEEEE. Trimming cost V 4 bases and J 6 bases, with 17 bases left between them.

This clonotype was detected only a few times. The chain is built from TRBV29-1 and TRBJ2-1, with TRBD2 as a possible D gene (7 bases). The CDR3 totals 14 residues. Looked up from germline, CDR1 is SQVTM and CDR2 is ANQGSEA. V was pared by 3 bases and J by 4 bases, with 13 bases between. The CDR3 coding sequence is TGCAGCGTTGATAGTAGGGGGGGTTACAATGAGCAGTTCTTC. Translated, it gives CSVDSRGGYNEQFF.

The sample holds a few counts of this clonotype. This rearrangement joins TRBV6-6 to TRBJ2-3; 11 bases align to TRBD2. CDR3 length equals 14 residues. CDR1 is MNHNY and CDR2 is SVGAGI in the germline V gene (reference sequence). The V gene end was trimmed by 6 bases and the J gene end by 1 base; junction bases not matched to a gene: 0. The CDR3 DNA reads as TGTGCCAGCAGACTAGCGGGGGGCACAGATACGCAGTATTTT. This gives the protein CASRLAGGTDTQYF.

This clonotype has at least ten counts. The V and J genes are TRBV5-1 and TRBJ1-1, with D possibly being TRBD1 (5 bases). CDR3 length: 14 residues. Germline V gene sequence: CDR1 SGHRS, CDR2 YFSETQ. V dropped 0 bases and J dropped 4 bases, with 10 bases sitting between them. The CDR3 here is CASSLEGVSTEAFF. For the CDR3, the DNA is TGCGCCAGCAGCTTGGAAGGGGTTTCCACTGAAGCTTTCTTT.

This clonotype was recorded a few times. The chain joins TRBV2 to TRBJ2-3, with 10 nucleotides matching TRBD2. Germline V gene sequence: CDR1 SNHLY, CDR2 FYNNEI. The CDR3 sequence is 18 residues long. V shed 8 bases, J shed 3 bases, and the junction held 17 bases outside the gene matches. CDR3: CASGPAWLAGVSTDTQYF. CDR3 in DNA: TGTGCCAGCGGTCCGGCTTGGCTAGCGGGAGTTTCTACAGATACGCAGTATTTT.

This clonotype was seen repeatedly, ten times or more. This chain joins TRBV3-1 and TRBJ2-1; 8 bases are shared with TRBD1. The CDR3 has 18 amino acids. Trimming cost V 2 bases and J 7 bases; bases outside gene matches: 16. Germline V CDR1 and CDR2: LGHDT, YNNKEL (reference sequence). CDR3 protein: CASSQPGARDRGRNEQFF. The CDR3 DNA follows: TGTGCCAGCAGCCAACCTGGAGCCCGCGACAGGGGCAGGAATGAGCAGTTCTTC.

The V call is TRBV20-1, the J call TRBJ1-3; no reliable D call. With 3 bases removed from V and 0 bases from J, the gap between germline ends came to 9 bases. Germline V CDR1 and CDR2: DFQATT, SNEGSKA (reference sequence). This CDR3 contains 14 residues. The CDR3 protein is CSASHRHSGNTIYF. The CDR3 coding sequence is TGCAGTGCTAGCCACCGACACTCTGGAAACACCATATATTTT.

J is TRBJ2-1 and V is TRBV5-5; the match to TRBD2 covers 10 bases. This CDR3 is built from 14 residues. J gave up 7 bases and V 1 base, and 2 bases lay outside the gene matches. Per germline, CDR1 SGHKS and CDR2 YYEKEE (reference sequence). The CDR3 reads CASSLFSGGNEQFF. CDR3 nucleotide sequence: TGTGCCAGCAGCTTGTTTAGCGGGGGGAATGAGCAGTTCTTC.

This clonotype was recorded a few times. The rearrangement links TRBV5-1 to TRBJ2-7, with 12 bases aligning to TRBD1. The trim removed 3 bases at V and 3 bases at J, leaving 10 bases unmatched. Germline V lookup: CDR1 SGHRS, CDR2 YFSETQ. This CDR3 is built from 17 residues. For the CDR3, the DNA is TGCGCCAGCAGCTCGGGACAGGGGGCGAGTCGAGTCTACGAGCAGTACTTC. Translating gives CASSSGQGASRVYEQYF.

The chain has TRBV9 and TRBJ2-5, with TRBD2 matching over 11 bases. CDR1 and CDR2 (germline): SGDLS, YYNGEE. This CDR3 spans 17 amino acids. Germline trimming cut 0 bases from V and 4 bases from J; bases unmatched to any gene: 8. The CDR3 region is CASSVGVTSGRRETQYF. CDR3 DNA: TGTGCCAGCAGCGTAGGGGTCACTAGCGGGAGAAGAGAGACCCAGTACTTC.

This clonotype was counted a few times. This chain uses TRBV7-7 with TRBJ1-1; D call uncertain. Germline CDR1 SSHAT, CDR2 FNYEAQ (reference sequence). V lost 5 bases, J lost 4 bases, and 14 bases lay in between. CDR3 size: 14 residues. The CDR3: CASSPQMDSTEAFF. As DNA, the CDR3 is TGTGCCAGCAGCCCCCAGATGGATAGCACTGAAGCTTTCTTT. The variable domain in full, with the rest retrieved from reference TRBV7-7 and TRBJ1-1, is GAGVSQSPRYKVTKRGQDVTLRCDPISSHATLYWYQQALGQGPEFLTYFNYEAQPDKSGLPSDRFSAERPEGSISTLTIQRTEQRDSAMYRCASSPQMDSTEAFFGQGTRLTVV.

The chain uses TRBV6-5 and TRBJ1-2, with a weak D call TRBD1 (5 bases). This CDR3 region has 15 residues. The germline V and J ends were trimmed by 0 bases and 4 bases, with 12 bases remaining between them. The germline V gene has CDR1 MNHEY and CDR2 SVGAGI. The CDR3 sequence is CASSYSNRKVYGYTF. The CDR3 DNA is TGTGCCAGCAGTTACTCGAACAGGAAGGTCTATGGCTACACCTTC.